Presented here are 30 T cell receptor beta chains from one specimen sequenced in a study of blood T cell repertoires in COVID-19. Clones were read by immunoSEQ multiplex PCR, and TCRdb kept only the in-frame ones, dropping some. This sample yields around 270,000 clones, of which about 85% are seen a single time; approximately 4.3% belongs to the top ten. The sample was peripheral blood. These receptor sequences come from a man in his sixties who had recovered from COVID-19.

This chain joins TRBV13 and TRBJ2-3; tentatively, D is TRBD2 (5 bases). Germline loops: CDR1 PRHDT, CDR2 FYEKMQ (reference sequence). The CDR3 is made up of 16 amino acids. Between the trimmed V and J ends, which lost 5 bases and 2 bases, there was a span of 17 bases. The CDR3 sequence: CASSPSGVSLTDTQYF. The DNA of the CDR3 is TGTGCCAGCAGCCCGAGCGGTGTCTCTCTCACAGATACGCAGTATTTT.

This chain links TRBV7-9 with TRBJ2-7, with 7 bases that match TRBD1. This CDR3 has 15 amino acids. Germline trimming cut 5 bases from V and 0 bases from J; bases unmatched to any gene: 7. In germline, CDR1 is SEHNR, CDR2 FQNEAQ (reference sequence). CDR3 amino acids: CASSRGGGFSYEQYF. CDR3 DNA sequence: TGTGCCAGCAGCCGAGGGGGCGGGTTCTCCTACGAGCAGTACTTC.

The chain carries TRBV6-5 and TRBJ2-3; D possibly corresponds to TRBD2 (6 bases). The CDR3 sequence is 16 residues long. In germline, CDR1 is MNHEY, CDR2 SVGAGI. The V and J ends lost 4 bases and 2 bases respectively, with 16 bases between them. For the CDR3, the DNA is TGTGCCAGCAGTTCACCCGGGCGGGAAGCCACAGATACGCAGTATTTT. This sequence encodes CASSSPGREATDTQYF.

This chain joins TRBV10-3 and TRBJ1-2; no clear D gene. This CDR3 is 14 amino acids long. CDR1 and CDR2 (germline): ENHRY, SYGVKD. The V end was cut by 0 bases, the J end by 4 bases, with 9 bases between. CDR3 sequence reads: CAISESAGVYGYTF. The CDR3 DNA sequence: TGTGCCATCAGTGAGTCAGCGGGCGTCTATGGCTACACCTTC.

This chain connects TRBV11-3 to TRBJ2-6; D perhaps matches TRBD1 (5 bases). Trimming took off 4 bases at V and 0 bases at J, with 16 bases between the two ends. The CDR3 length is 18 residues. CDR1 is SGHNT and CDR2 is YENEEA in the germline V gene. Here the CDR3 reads CASSSAGAGYSGANVLTF. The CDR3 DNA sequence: TGTGCCAGCAGCTCGGCTGGGGCAGGCTACTCTGGGGCCAACGTCCTGACTTTC. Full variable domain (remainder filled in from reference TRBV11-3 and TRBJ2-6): EAGVVQSPRYKIIEKKQPVAFWCNPISGHNTLYWYLQNLGQGPELLIRYENEEAVDDSQLPKDRFSAERLKGVDSTLKIQPAELGDSAVYLCASSSAGAGYSGANVLTFGAGSRLTVL.

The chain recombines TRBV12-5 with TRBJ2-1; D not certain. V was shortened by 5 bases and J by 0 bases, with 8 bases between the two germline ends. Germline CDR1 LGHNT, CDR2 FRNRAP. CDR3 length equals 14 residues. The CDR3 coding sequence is TGTGCTAGTGGTGTCATCAGCTCCTACAATGAGCAGTTCTTC. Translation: CASGVISSYNEQFF.

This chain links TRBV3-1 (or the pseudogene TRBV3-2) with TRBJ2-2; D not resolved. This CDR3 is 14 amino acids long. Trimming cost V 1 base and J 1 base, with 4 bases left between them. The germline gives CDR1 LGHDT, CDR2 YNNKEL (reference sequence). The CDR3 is CASSQAMNTGELFF. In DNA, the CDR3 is TGTGCCAGCAGCCAAGCAATGAACACCGGGGAGCTGTTTTTT.

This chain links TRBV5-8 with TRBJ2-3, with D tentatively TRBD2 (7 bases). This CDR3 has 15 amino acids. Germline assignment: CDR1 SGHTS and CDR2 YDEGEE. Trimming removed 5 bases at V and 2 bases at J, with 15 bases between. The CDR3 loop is CASSWGRGATDTQYF. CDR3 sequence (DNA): TGTGCCAGCAGTTGGGGGAGGGGGGCCACAGATACGCAGTATTTT.

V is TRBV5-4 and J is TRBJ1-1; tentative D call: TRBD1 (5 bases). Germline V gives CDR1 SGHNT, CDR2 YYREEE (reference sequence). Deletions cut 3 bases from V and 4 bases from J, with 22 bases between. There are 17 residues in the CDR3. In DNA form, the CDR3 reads TGTGCCAGCAGCTCCGCCGGCTCCGGTCTGGGGGGCACTGAAGCTTTCTTT. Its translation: CASSSAGSGLGGTEAFF.

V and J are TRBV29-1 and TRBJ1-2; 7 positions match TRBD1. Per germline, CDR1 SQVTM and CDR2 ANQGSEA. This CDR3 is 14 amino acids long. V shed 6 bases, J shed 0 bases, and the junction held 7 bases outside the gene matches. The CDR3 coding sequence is TGCAGCGTCTTGACAGGGAATACTAACTATGGCTACACCTTC. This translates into CSVLTGNTNYGYTF.

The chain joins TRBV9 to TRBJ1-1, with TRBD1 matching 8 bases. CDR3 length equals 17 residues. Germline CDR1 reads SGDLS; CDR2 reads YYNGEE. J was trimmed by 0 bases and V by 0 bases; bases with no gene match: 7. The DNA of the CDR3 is TGTGCCAGCAGCGTAGGTGGGGACAGGCCTATGAACACTGAAGCTTTCTTT. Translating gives CASSVGGDRPMNTEAFF.

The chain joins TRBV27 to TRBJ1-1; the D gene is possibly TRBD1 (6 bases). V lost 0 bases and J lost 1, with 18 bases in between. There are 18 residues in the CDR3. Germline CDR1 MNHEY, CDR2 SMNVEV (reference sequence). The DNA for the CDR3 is TGTGCCAGCAGTTTATCCCGGGACAACGAACTCAGGAACACTGAAGCTTTCTTT. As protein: CASSLSRDNELRNTEAFF.

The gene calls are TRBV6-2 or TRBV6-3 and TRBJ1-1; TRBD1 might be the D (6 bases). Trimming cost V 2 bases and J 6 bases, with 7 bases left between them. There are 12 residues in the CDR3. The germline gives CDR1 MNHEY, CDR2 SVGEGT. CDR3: CASSYKGAEAFF. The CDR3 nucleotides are TGTGCCAGCAGTTACAAGGGGGCTGAAGCTTTCTTT.

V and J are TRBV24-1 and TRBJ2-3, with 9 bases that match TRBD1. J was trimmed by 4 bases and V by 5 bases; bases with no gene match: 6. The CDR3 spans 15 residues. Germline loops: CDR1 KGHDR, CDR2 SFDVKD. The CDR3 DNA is TGTGCCACCAGTGGCACGACAGGGGGGGCAGATACGCAGTATTTT. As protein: CATSGTTGGADTQYF.

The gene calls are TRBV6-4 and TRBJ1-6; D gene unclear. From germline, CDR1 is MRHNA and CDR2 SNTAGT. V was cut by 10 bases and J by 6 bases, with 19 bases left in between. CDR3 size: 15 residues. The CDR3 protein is CAISSGRESNSPLHF. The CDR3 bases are TGTGCCATCTCATCCGGTCGGGAAAGTAATTCACCCCTCCACTTT.

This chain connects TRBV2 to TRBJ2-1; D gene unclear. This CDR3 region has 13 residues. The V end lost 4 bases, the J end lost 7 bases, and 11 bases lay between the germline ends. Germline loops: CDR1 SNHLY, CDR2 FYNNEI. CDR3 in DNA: TGTGCCAGCAGTGCCCCAGGTGGTAATGAGCAGTTCTTC. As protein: CASSAPGGNEQFF.

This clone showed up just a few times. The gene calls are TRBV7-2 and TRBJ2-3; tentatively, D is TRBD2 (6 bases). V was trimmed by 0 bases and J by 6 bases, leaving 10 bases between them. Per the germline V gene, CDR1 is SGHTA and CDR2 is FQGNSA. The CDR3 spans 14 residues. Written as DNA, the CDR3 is TGTGCCAGCAGCTTAGCTGGGGGGAGGGATACGCAGTATTTT. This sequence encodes CASSLAGGRDTQYF.

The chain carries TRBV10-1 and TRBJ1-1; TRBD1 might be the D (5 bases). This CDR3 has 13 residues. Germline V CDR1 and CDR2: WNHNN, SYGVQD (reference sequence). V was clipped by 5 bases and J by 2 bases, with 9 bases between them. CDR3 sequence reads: CASSLTANTEAFF. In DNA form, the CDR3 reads TGCGCCAGCAGTTTGACAGCCAACACTGAAGCTTTCTTT.

The CDR3 loop reads CASSVEGTVLEKLFF. CDR3 bases: TGTGCCAGCAGCGTAGAAGGGACAGTGTTAGAAAAACTGTTTTTT. This chain connects TRBV9 to TRBJ1-4, with 7 bases fitting TRBD1. There are 15 residues in the CDR3. The V segment lost 0 bases and the J segment 8 bases; nucleotides outside the gene matches: 7. Germline CDR1 reads SGDLS; CDR2 reads YYNGEE.

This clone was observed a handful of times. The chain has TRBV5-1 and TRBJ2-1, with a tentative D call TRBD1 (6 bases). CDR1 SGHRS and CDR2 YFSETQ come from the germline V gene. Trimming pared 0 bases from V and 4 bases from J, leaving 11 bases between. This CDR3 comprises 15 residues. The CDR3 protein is CASSLGDTSYNEQFF. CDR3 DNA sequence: TGCGCCAGCAGCTTGGGGGACACTTCGTACAATGAGCAGTTCTTC.

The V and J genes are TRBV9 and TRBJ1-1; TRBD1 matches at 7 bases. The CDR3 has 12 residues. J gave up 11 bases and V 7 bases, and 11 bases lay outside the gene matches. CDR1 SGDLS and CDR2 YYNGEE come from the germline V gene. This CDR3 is CASEVQGSGAFF. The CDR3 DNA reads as TGTGCCAGCGAGGTACAGGGGTCGGGGGCTTTCTTT.

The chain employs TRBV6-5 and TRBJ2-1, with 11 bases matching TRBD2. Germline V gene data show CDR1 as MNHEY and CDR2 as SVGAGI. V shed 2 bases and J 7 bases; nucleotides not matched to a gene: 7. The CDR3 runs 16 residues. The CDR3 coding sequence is TGTGCCAGCAGTTACGGGGTAGCGGGGGGGCAGAATGAGCAGTTCTTC. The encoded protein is CASSYGVAGGQNEQFF.

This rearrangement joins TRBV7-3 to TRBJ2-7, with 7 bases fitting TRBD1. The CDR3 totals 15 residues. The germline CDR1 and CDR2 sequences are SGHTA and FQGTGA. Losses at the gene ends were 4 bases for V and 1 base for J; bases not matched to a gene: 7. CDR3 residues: CASSSLGQISYEQYF. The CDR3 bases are TGTGCCAGCAGCTCCCTGGGACAGATTTCCTACGAGCAGTACTTC. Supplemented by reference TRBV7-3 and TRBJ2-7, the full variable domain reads GAGVSQTPSNKVTEKGKYVELRCDPISGHTALYWYRQSLGQGPEFLIYFQGTGAADDSGLPNDRFFAVRPEGSVSTLKIQRTERGDSAVYLCASSSLGQISYEQYFGPGTRLTVT.

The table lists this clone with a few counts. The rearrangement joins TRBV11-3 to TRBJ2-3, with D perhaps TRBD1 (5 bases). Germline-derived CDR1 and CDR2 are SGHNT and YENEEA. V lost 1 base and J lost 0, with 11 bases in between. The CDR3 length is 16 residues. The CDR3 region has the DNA TGTGCCAGCAGCTTAGGGCCGACAGTGAGCACAGATACGCAGTATTTT. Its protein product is CASSLGPTVSTDTQYF.

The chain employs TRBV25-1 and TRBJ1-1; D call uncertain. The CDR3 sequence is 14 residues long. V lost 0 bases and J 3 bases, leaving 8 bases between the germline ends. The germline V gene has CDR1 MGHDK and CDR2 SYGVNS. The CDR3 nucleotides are TGTGCCAGCAGTGAATATAGTGAGGACACTGAAGCTTTCTTT. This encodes CASSEYSEDTEAFF.

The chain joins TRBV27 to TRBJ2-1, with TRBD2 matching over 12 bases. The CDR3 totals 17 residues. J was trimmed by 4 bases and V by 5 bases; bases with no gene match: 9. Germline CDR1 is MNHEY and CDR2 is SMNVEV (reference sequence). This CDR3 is CASSLAILAGGYNEQFF. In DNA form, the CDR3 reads TGTGCCAGCAGTCTCGCCATCCTAGCGGGGGGGTACAATGAGCAGTTCTTC.

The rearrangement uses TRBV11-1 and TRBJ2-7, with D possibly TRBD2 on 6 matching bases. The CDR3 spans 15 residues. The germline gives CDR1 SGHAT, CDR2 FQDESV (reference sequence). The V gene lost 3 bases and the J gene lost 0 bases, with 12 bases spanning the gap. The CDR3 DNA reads TGTGCCAGCAGCTTCTTGGAGGGAGGCTCCTACGAGCAGTACTTC. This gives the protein CASSFLEGGSYEQYF.

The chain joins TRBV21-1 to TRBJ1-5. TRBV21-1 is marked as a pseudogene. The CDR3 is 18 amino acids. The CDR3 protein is CASSRKGRTVAGIQPQHF. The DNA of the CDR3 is TGTGCCAGCAGTCGAAAGGGGAGGACGGTTGCGGGGATTCAGCCCCAGCATTTT.

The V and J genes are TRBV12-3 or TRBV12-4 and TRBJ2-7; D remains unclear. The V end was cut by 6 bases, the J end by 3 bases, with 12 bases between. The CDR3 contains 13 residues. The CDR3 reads CASSPRGDYEQYF. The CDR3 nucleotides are TGTGCCAGCAGCCCCCGAGGAGACTACGAGCAGTACTTC.

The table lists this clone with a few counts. CDR3: CASSSWQGAGKLFF. CDR3 nucleotides: TGTGCCAGCAGTTCGTGGCAGGGGGCCGGAAAACTGTTTTTT. The chain carries TRBV27 and TRBJ1-4; 8 bases agree with TRBD1. Germline trimming cut 4 bases from V and 10 bases from J; bases unmatched to any gene: 8. Per germline, CDR1 MNHEY and CDR2 SMNVEV (reference sequence). The CDR3 loop spans 14 amino acids.